The 20 T cell receptor beta chains presented below share a single source sample, sequenced in a study of blood T cells in healthy people across ages. Sample-barcoded 5' priming and a J-beta primer mix drove a second PCR of roughly 6 to 12 cycles. TCRdb re-derived calls from the 5' RACE reads in MiXCR, one entry per CDR3 protein. Among about 640,000 distinct CDR3 sequences listed, approximately 40% were seen once. The sample taken for sequencing was blood. Source of these receptors: a man at least 80 years old in good health.

V usage is TRBV5-1 and J usage is TRBJ1-6; no definite D call. Germline CDR1 SGHRS, CDR2 YFSETQ. This CDR3 is built from 15 residues. Trimming took off 0 bases at V and 10 bases at J, with 14 bases between the two ends. The CDR3 bases are TGCGCCAGCAGCTTGGTTGCGGCAGAAGGGTCACCCCTCCACTTT. The encoded protein is CASSLVAAEGSPLHF.

To note about this clonotype: This may be a read error, as it is one base from a much larger clone. This chain joins TRBV20-1 and TRBJ1-2, with D hard to call. CDR3 size: 14 residues. Trimming took 0 bases from V and 0 from J, leaving 8 bases between them. The germline gives CDR1 DFQATT, CDR2 SNEGSKA (reference sequence). The CDR3 is CSARDAESNYGYTF. The CDR3 coding sequence is TGCAGTGCTAGAGATGCCGAGTCTAACTATGGCTACACCTTC.

V usage is TRBV6-5 and J usage is TRBJ2-3; D might be TRBD1 or TRBD2, each matching 5 bases. V lost 5 bases to trimming and J lost 2 bases, with 11 bases between them. CDR3 length: 14 residues. Germline-derived CDR1 and CDR2 are MNHEY and SVGAGI. The CDR3 here is CASSDRDATDTQYF. CDR3 in DNA: TGTGCCAGCAGTGACCGGGACGCCACAGATACGCAGTATTTT.

Regarding this clonotype: This likely comes from a read error, as the CDR3 has no conserved phenylalanine or tryptophan at its end. V is TRBV30 and J is TRBJ2-1; 11 bases fit TRBD2. The CDR3 runs 17 residues. Germline V lookup: CDR1 GTSNPN, CDR2 SVGIG (reference sequence). After removal of 1 base from V and 8 bases from J, the junction contained 13 bases not matched to a gene. The CDR3 sequence is CAWSEAVLAGASHEQFL. The DNA for the CDR3 is TGTGCCTGGAGTGAAGCAGTACTAGCGGGAGCTTCCCATGAGCAGTTCTTA.

The chain uses TRBV20-1 and TRBJ2-5; TRBD2 aligns across 8 bases. This CDR3 spans 15 amino acids. Germline V gives CDR1 DFQATT, CDR2 SNEGSKA (reference sequence). The V segment lost 2 bases and the J segment 1 base; nucleotides outside the gene matches: 6. CDR3 in DNA: TGCAGTGCTAGACCTATAGCGGGACTCCAAGAGACCCAGTACTTC. Its protein is CSARPIAGLQETQYF.

The J gene is TRBJ1-1, the V gene TRBV27; TRBD1 might be the D (5 bases). This CDR3 comprises 14 residues. Germline V gene sequence: CDR1 MNHEY, CDR2 SMNVEV (reference sequence). The V end lost 3 bases, the J end lost 4 bases, and 12 bases lay between the germline ends. The CDR3 loop is CASSFRGVGTEAFF. CDR3 nucleotide sequence: TGTGCCAGCAGTTTCCGGGGGGTCGGCACTGAAGCTTTCTTT.

This clonotype was recorded a few times. For the CDR3, the DNA is TGTGCCAGCAGTTTTGGGGCCAGAGGACCCTACGAGCAGTACTTC. Translated: CASSFGARGPYEQYF. The chain has TRBV27 and TRBJ2-7, with TRBD1 as a possible D gene (5 bases). V lost 3 bases, J lost 2 bases, and 14 bases lay in between. The CDR3 length is 15 residues. Germline CDR1 MNHEY, CDR2 SMNVEV (reference sequence).

Concerning this clonotype itself: Germline is not matched at one junction end, which may reflect a read error. The chain combines TRBV3-1 with TRBJ2-4; the match to TRBD1 covers 7 bases. CDR1 and CDR2 from the germline V gene are LGHDT and YNNKEL (reference sequence). This CDR3 comprises 17 residues. The CDR3 region is CASSQNEDREFQNTQYF. The CDR3 DNA sequence: TGTGCCAGCAGCCAAAACGAAGACAGGGAGTTCCAAAACACTCAGTACTTC. The whole variable domain, remainder taken from reference TRBV3-1 and TRBJ2-4, is DTAVSQTPKYLVTQMGNDKSIKCEQNLGHDTMYWYKQDSKKFLKIMFSYNNKELIINETVPNRFSPKSPDKAHLNLHINSLELGDSAVYFCASSQNEDREFQNTQYFGAGTRLSVL.

This rearrangement joins TRBV7-2 to TRBJ2-6, with D tentatively TRBD1 (5 bases). This CDR3 region has 16 residues. The germline CDR1 and CDR2 sequences are SGHTA and FQGNSA. Trimming pared 7 bases from V and 0 bases from J, leaving 13 bases between. CDR3 bases: TGTGCCAGCAATCCAGGGTGGAGCTCTGGGGCCAACGTCCTGACTTTC. It encodes CASNPGWSSGANVLTF.

The sample holds many counts of this clonotype. The chain recombines TRBV27 with TRBJ1-2; possibly TRBD1 for D (6 bases). V was trimmed by 5 bases and J by 7 bases, leaving 11 bases between them. CDR3 size: 12 residues. CDR1 is MNHEY, CDR2 SMNVEV, per germline (reference sequence). The CDR3 loop reads CASSIQGFGYTF. Here the CDR3 DNA reads TGTGCCAGCAGTATACAGGGTTTTGGCTACACCTTC.

This rearrangement joins TRBV10-3 to TRBJ2-1; possibly TRBD2 for D (5 bases). CDR3 length equals 11 residues. The V end lost 5 bases, the J end lost 7 bases, and 6 bases lay between the germline ends. CDR1 and CDR2 from the germline V gene are ENHRY and SYGVKD. CDR3 nucleotide sequence: TGTGCCATCAGTCCGGGGAATGAGCAGTTCTTC. Translation gives CAISPGNEQFF.

The chain links TRBV5-5 to TRBJ1-2, with TRBD1 matching 7 bases. This CDR3 is 16 amino acids long. Per germline, CDR1 SGHKS and CDR2 YYEKEE (reference sequence). V lost 0 bases, J lost 0 bases, and 5 bases stayed unmatched. CDR3 bases: TGTGCCAGCAGCTTGGGGAAACAGGGGTCTAACTATGGCTACACCTTC. It encodes CASSLGKQGSNYGYTF.

This clonotype was counted between two and nine times. The chain links TRBV6-2 or TRBV6-3 to TRBJ2-5; TRBD2 aligns across 10 bases. V shed 2 bases, J shed 5 bases, and the junction held 5 bases outside the gene matches. CDR1 is MNHEY and CDR2 is SVGEGT in the germline V gene. The CDR3 runs to 15 residues. The CDR3 reads CASSYQRGGTETQYF. CDR3 DNA: TGTGCCAGCAGTTACCAGCGGGGGGGAACTGAGACCCAGTACTTC.

This rearrangement joins TRBV6-5 to TRBJ2-1; unclear D gene. The CDR3 totals 13 residues. Germline lookup yields CDR1 MNHEY and CDR2 SVGAGI. V was cut by 6 bases and J by 6 bases, with 12 bases left in between. In DNA, the CDR3 is TGTGCCAGCAGAAACGGCGGTGGCAATGAGCAGTTCTTC. Translating it yields CASRNGGGNEQFF.

V gene TRBV30 combines with J gene TRBJ2-1; D is undetermined. V lost 0 bases to trimming and J lost 4 bases, with 4 bases between them. The germline gives CDR1 GTSNPN, CDR2 SVGIG (reference sequence). This CDR3 region has 12 residues. The CDR3 nucleotides are TGTGCCTGGAGTGTTGGTTACAATGAGCAGTTCTTC. Its protein is CAWSVGYNEQFF.

This clonotype was seen ten or more times. V and J are TRBV4-1 and TRBJ2-3, with D possibly matching TRBD2 (6 bases). The CDR3 runs to 14 residues. Trimming took 4 bases from V and 4 from J, leaving 12 bases between them. Germline CDR1 is MGHRA and CDR2 is YSYEKL. The CDR3 loop reads CASSRGEVADTQYF. The DNA of the CDR3 is TGCGCCAGCAGCCGGGGGGAGGTGGCAGATACGCAGTATTTT.

Comment on this clonotype: The junction does not match germline at one end; this may be a read error. The V gene is TRBV7-2, the J gene TRBJ1-5, with a weak D call TRBD1 (6 bases). Germline CDR1 reads SGHTA; CDR2 reads FQGNSA. The CDR3 extends over 14 amino acids. The CDR3 DNA follows: TGTGCCAGCAGCTTGAGACAGGAGAATCAGCTCCAGCATTTT. Protein sequence: CASSLRQENQLQHF.

The chain has TRBV7-2 and TRBJ2-5, with D unresolved. Near its end, the DNA agrees better with TRBJ2-7, so the J call may be wrong. This CDR3 is 14 amino acids long. Germline CDR1 is SGHTA and CDR2 is FQGNSA. CDR3 sequence reads: CASSPQKSGYEQYF. CDR3 nucleotides: TGTGCCAGCAGCCCGCAAAAGTCTGGCTACGAGCAGTACTTC.

This clonotype came up a few times. This chain uses TRBV20-1 with TRBJ2-7; TRBD1 matches 7 bases. Trimming at V came to 4 bases and at J to 3 bases, leaving 6 bases not matched to a gene. CDR3 length: 13 residues. Germline CDR1 and CDR2: DFQATT and SNEGSKA (reference sequence). The CDR3 is CSATGQAVYEQYF. CDR3 nucleotide sequence: TGCAGTGCTACAGGACAGGCGGTCTACGAGCAGTACTTC.

Points on this clonotype: This sequence may be a read error, since a much larger clone differs from it by one base. The chain carries TRBV4-2 and TRBJ2-7; TRBD2 matches at 9 bases. J lost 7 bases, V lost 4 bases, and 14 bases had no gene match. CDR1 and CDR2 from the germline V gene are LGHNA and YNFKEQ. The CDR3 is 16 amino acids. The CDR3 is CASSPWTSETYNEQYF. For the CDR3, the DNA is TGTGCCAGCAGCCCCTGGACTAGCGAAACCTACAATGAGCAGTACTTC.